Shown below are 21 T cell receptor beta chains from a single sample sequenced in a study of CD8+ T cells in alopecia areata. cDNA reverse transcribed from extracted RNA served as the sequencing template. Assay used: immunoSEQ multiplex PCR; TCRdb lists only in-frame clones, some missing. The sample contains a few hundred thousand clones, about 61% of which appear only once. Specimen: CD8+ T cells sorted from blood. The receptors shown here come from a human donor in good health.

The rearrangement links TRBV7-9 to TRBJ1-2, with D perhaps TRBD1 (5 bases). The CDR3 spans 13 residues. V lost 5 bases and J 8 bases, leaving 15 bases between the germline ends. CDR1 is SEHNR and CDR2 is FQNEAQ in the germline V gene (reference sequence). CDR3: CASSPPVGEGYTF. DNA of the CDR3: TGTGCCAGCAGCCCACCGGTGGGGGAGGGCTACACCTTC.

The rearrangement links TRBV4-1 to TRBJ1-4; 8 nucleotides agree with TRBD1. Trimming cost V 1 base and J 8 bases; bases outside gene matches: 3. Germline lookup yields CDR1 MGHRA and CDR2 YSYEKL. This CDR3 is built from 14 residues. The CDR3 is CASSQGQGNEKLFF. The DNA of the CDR3 is TGCGCCAGCAGCCAAGGACAGGGGAACGAAAAACTGTTTTTT.

V gene TRBV5-6 combines with J gene TRBJ1-2; 7 bases match TRBD1. Germline trimming cut 0 bases from V and 7 bases from J; bases unmatched to any gene: 3. CDR1 is SGHDT, CDR2 YYEEEE, per germline. CDR3 length: 13 amino acids. CDR3 sequence: CASSLDRGPGYTF. The CDR3 nucleotides read TGTGCCAGCAGCTTGGACAGGGGACCTGGCTACACCTTC.

This clone was seen more than once but under ten times. The chain combines TRBV27 with TRBJ2-3; maybe TRBD1 (6 bases). The CDR3 contains 13 residues. The germline V gene has CDR1 MNHEY and CDR2 SMNVEV (reference sequence). Between the trimmed V and J ends, which lost 4 bases and 4 bases, there was a span of 9 bases. This CDR3 reads CASSYQGSDTQYF. The CDR3 DNA sequence: TGTGCCAGCAGTTACCAGGGGTCAGATACGCAGTATTTT.

The chain joins TRBV7-9 to TRBJ2-7; TRBD1 matches at 8 bases. CDR3 length: 14 amino acids. J gave up 6 bases and V 5 bases, and 9 bases lay outside the gene matches. Germline CDR1 is SEHNR and CDR2 is FQNEAQ (reference sequence). The CDR3 here is CASSKDRVLAEQYF. In DNA, the CDR3 is TGTGCCAGCAGCAAGGACAGGGTCTTGGCCGAGCAGTACTTC.

The chain has TRBV4-1 and TRBJ1-6; the D gene is possibly TRBD1 (5 bases). The germline V gene encodes CDR1 MGHRA and CDR2 YSYEKL. This CDR3 is 12 amino acids long. The V end lost 6 bases, the J end lost 7 bases, and 7 bases lay between the germline ends. The CDR3 DNA sequence: TGCGCCAGCAGGACAGTCAATTCACCCCTCCACTTT. It is translated as CASRTVNSPLHF.

This clone was observed at least ten times. The chain recombines TRBV19 with TRBJ1-6; 8 nucleotides align to TRBD1. The CDR3 covers 15 residues. V was clipped by 3 bases and J by 9 bases; unmatched bases: 7. Germline loops: CDR1 LNHDA, CDR2 SQIVND (reference sequence). CDR3 sequence: CASSILTGVVSPLHF. CDR3 nucleotides: TGTGCCAGTAGTATCCTGACAGGGGTAGTTTCACCCCTCCACTTT.

The CDR3 DNA reads TGTGCCAGCCGCTACGGGGCCAGCACTGAAGCTTTCTTT. Amino acids: CASRYGASTEAFF. The chain joins TRBV6-5 to TRBJ1-1; D is perhaps TRBD1 (5 bases). The CDR3 totals 13 residues. Trimming shortened V by 8 bases and J by 4 bases, and 14 bases separated the two germline ends. CDR1 and CDR2 from the germline V gene are MNHEY and SVGAGI.

The CDR3 nucleotides are TGTGCCAGCAGCATGCTACAGGGCCCAAGTCAGCCCCAGCATTTT. Protein sequence: CASSMLQGPSQPQHF. This rearrangement joins TRBV7-7 to TRBJ1-5; weak D call: TRBD1 (6 bases). Germline V gene lookup returns CDR1 SSHAT and CDR2 FNYEAQ (reference sequence). The CDR3 has 15 amino acids. Trimming cost V 5 bases and J 6 bases, with 17 bases left between them.

The chain carries TRBV13 and TRBJ1-1; D not resolved. Germline CDR1 reads PRHDT; CDR2 reads FYEKMQ (reference sequence). The CDR3 extends over 13 amino acids. Trimming took 1 base from V and 2 from J, leaving 5 bases between them. CDR3 nucleotide sequence: TGTGCCAGCAGCTTAGCGGGCAACACTGAAGCTTTCTTT. Translating it yields CASSLAGNTEAFF.

The chain combines TRBV29-1 with TRBJ2-7; 7 bases match TRBD1. CDR3 length equals 15 residues. Germline assignment: CDR1 SQVTM and CDR2 ANQGSEA. After removal of 4 bases from V and 0 bases from J, the junction contained 9 bases not matched to a gene. The CDR3 DNA follows: TGCAGCGTTGTACGGGCGGACAGGTCCTCCTACGAGCAGTACTTC. Protein sequence: CSVVRADRSSYEQYF.

J is TRBJ2-1 and V is TRBV4-1; D gene ambiguous. This CDR3 is 12 amino acids long. Trimming stripped 2 bases from V and 4 bases from J, with 3 bases between. In germline, CDR1 is MGHRA, CDR2 YSYEKL. The CDR3 loop is CASSQTYNEQFF. CDR3 DNA sequence: TGCGCCAGCAGCCAAACTTACAATGAGCAGTTCTTC.

This clone appeared a few times. This chain uses TRBV6-5 with TRBJ1-1; TRBD1 matches 9 bases. The CDR3 length is 15 residues. The germline gives CDR1 MNHEY, CDR2 SVGAGI. Trimming at V came to 6 bases and at J to 8 bases, leaving 13 bases not matched to a gene. The CDR3 nucleotides read TGTGCCAGCAGCCACTACCCAGGACAGGGGACCGAAGCTTTCTTT. Translated, it gives CASSHYPGQGTEAFF.

This clone was observed a few times. CDR3 sequence: CASSPRDRLVGELFF. The DNA of the CDR3 is TGTGCCAGCAGCCCTCGGGACAGGCTCGTCGGGGAGCTGTTTTTT. This chain uses TRBV7-9 with TRBJ2-2; TRBD1 aligns across 8 bases. The CDR3 sequence is 15 residues long. Germline trimming cut 5 bases from V and 7 bases from J; bases unmatched to any gene: 9. Germline CDR1 is SEHNR and CDR2 is FQNEAQ (reference sequence). Combining the CDR3 with reference TRBV7-9 and TRBJ2-2 gives the whole variable domain DTGVSQNPRHKITKRGQNVTFRCDPISEHNRLYWYRQTLGQGPEFLTYFQNEAQLEKSRLLSDRFSAERPKGSFSTLEIQRTEQGDSAMYLCASSPRDRLVGELFFGEGSRLTVL.

The gene calls are TRBV11-1 and TRBJ2-2, with 7 bases fitting TRBD1. The CDR3 has 17 amino acids. V was pared by 5 bases and J by 1 base, with 10 bases of the junction left unmatched. CDR1 SGHAT and CDR2 FQDESV come from the germline V gene (reference sequence). The CDR3 DNA reads as TGTGCCAGCAGCCTAGAAAGACAGGGTCTGAACACCGGGGAGCTGTTTTTT. Amino acid sequence: CASSLERQGLNTGELFF.

This chain uses TRBV5-1 with TRBJ1-1; D call uncertain. The germline gives CDR1 SGHRS, CDR2 YFSETQ. The CDR3 contains 14 residues. The germline V and J ends were trimmed by 0 bases and 6 bases, with 12 bases remaining between them. CDR3: CASSLGSAGAEAFF. DNA for the CDR3: TGCGCCAGCAGCTTGGGGTCAGCCGGGGCTGAAGCTTTCTTT.

This clone has a single count. The chain carries TRBV13 and TRBJ2-1; D is perhaps TRBD1 (6 bases). Trimming cost V 4 bases and J 4 bases, with 8 bases left between them. CDR1 is PRHDT, CDR2 FYEKMQ, per germline (reference sequence). The CDR3 contains 13 residues. The CDR3 nucleotides are TGTGCCAGCAGCTCCCAGGGGTACAATGAGCAGTTCTTC. It codes for CASSSQGYNEQFF.

This chain connects TRBV6-6 to TRBJ1-1; no clear D gene. This CDR3 region has 14 residues. Germline assignment: CDR1 MNHNY and CDR2 SVGAGI (reference sequence). Trimming stripped 3 bases from V and 1 base from J, with 9 bases between. The CDR3: CASSYRSGNTEAFF. CDR3 nucleotides: TGTGCCAGCAGTTATCGTTCGGGGAACACTGAAGCTTTCTTT.

The rearrangement joins TRBV7-9 to TRBJ1-5; TRBD1 matches 7 bases. Germline trimming cut 11 bases from V and 7 bases from J; bases unmatched to any gene: 11. The CDR3 is 13 amino acids. Germline CDR1 reads SEHNR; CDR2 reads FQNEAQ (reference sequence). The CDR3 protein is CASQGVSGQPQHF. In DNA form, the CDR3 reads TGTGCCTCCCAGGGGGTCTCAGGGCAGCCCCAGCATTTT.

The CDR3 DNA is TGTGCCAGCAGCTTGGGTCAGGGCCCAAATGAGCAGTTCTTC. The encoded protein is CASSLGQGPNEQFF. This chain uses TRBV5-6 with TRBJ2-1; tentative D call: TRBD1 (5 bases). This CDR3 is built from 14 residues. The germline V gene has CDR1 SGHDT and CDR2 YYEEEE. Trimming left V 0 bases short and J 7 bases short, with 11 bases between.

This chain uses TRBV7-8 with TRBJ2-3; D is ambiguous. Trimming removed 2 bases at V and 2 bases at J, with 11 bases between. Germline assignment: CDR1 SGHVS and CDR2 FQNEAQ. The CDR3 has 15 amino acids. CDR3 amino acids: CASSLFVADTDTQYF. DNA for the CDR3: TGTGCCAGCAGCTTATTCGTCGCAGACACAGATACGCAGTATTTT. Full variable domain (outside the CDR3, taken from reference TRBV7-8 and TRBJ2-3): GAGVSQSPRYKVAKRGQDVALRCDPISGHVSLFWYQQALGQGPEFLTYFQNEAQLDKSGLPSDRFFAERPEGSVSTLKIQRTQQEDSAVYLCASSLFVADTDTQYFGPGTRLTVL.